These T cell receptor beta chains were read from a single sample in a study of T cells in Graves' hyperthyroidism and ophthalmopathy. TCRdb re-called the multiplex PCR reads through MiXCR, storing one row per CDR3 protein. The sample contains about 570,000 distinct CDR3 sequences, approximately 44% of which appear only once. The sample consisted of peripheral blood or thyroid tissue (not recorded which). These receptor sequences come from an adult woman with Graves' disease, either hyperthyroidism or ophthalmopathy (not recorded which). Both conserved end residues are part of each CDR3. D genes are given only for firm matches. A clone size is listed for some rows: how often the clone was seen (once, few, many), or a class if it is expanded.

J	V	D	size	CDR3	DNA
TRBJ1-6	TRBV11-2	-	-	CASSLLGGEDNSPLHF	TGTGCCAGCAGCCTTTTGGGGGGAGAGGATAATTCACCCCTCCACTTT
TRBJ2-7	TRBV7-8	TRBD1	-	CASSSQGQGGAGLNEQYF	TGTGCCAGCAGCTCCCAAGGACAGGGGGGCGCGGGGCTCAACGAGCAGTACTTC
TRBJ2-5	TRBV5-1	TRBD2	many	CASGRTSGQETQYF	TGCGCCAGCGGCCGGACTAGCGGCCAAGAGACCCAGTACTTC
TRBJ2-5	TRBV27	TRBD1	many	CASSSTGGSEETQYF	TGTGCCAGCAGTAGTACAGGGGGCAGTGAGGAGACCCAGTACTTC
TRBJ1-6	TRBV7-2	-	-	CASSPAGLGNQPLHF	TGTGCCAGCAGCCCGGCGGGGTTGGGCAATCAGCCCCTCCACTTT
TRBJ1-2	TRBV28	-	-	CASSLVDNYGYTF	TGTGCCAGCAGCCTTGTAGACAACTATGGCTACACCTTC
TRBJ1-5	TRBV28	-	many	CASSANRELNQPQHF	TGTGCCAGCAGTGCGAACCGGGAACTCAATCAGCCCCAGCATTTT
TRBJ2-7	TRBV10-3	TRBD1	-	CAISQTGTSGEQYF	TGTGCCATCAGCCAGACAGGGACATCCGGCGAGCAGTACTTC
TRBJ2-7	TRBV20-1	-	-	CSVDGSYEQYF	TGCAGTGTGGACGGGTCCTACGAGCAGTACTTC
TRBJ1-5	TRBV2	-	-	CASMSRQTEPQHF	TGTGCCAGCATGAGCCGTCAGACGGAGCCCCAGCATTTT
TRBJ1-2	TRBV7-9	-	many	CASSDNGPYGYTF	TGTGCCAGCAGCGACAACGGGCCTTATGGCTACACCTTC
TRBJ1-1	TRBV7-8	-	-	CASSLGGGQAFF	TGTGCCAGCAGCTTAGGTGGGGGACAAGCTTTCTTT
TRBJ1-1	TRBV7-8	-	many	CASSLGRTYTEAFF	TGTGCCAGCAGCTTGGGACGGACTTACACTGAAGCTTTCTTT
TRBJ1-1	TRBV5-1	-	many	CASSPGKDTEAFF	TGCGCCAGCAGCCCAGGGAAAGATACTGAAGCTTTCTTT
TRBJ2-5	TRBV29-1	-	many	CSVAWGQQLQETQYF	TGCAGCGTTGCTTGGGGCCAGCAATTACAAGAGACCCAGTACTTC
TRBJ2-1	TRBV11-2	TRBD1	-	CASSWGQGAFNEQFF	TGTGCCAGCAGCTGGGGACAGGGGGCTTTCAATGAGCAGTTCTTC
TRBJ2-1	TRBV7-7	-	few	CASSLTGPGGEQFF	TGTGCTAGCAGCTTAACAGGACCAGGCGGGGAGCAGTTCTTC
TRBJ1-5	TRBV4-2	-	many	CASSQGQGPPQPQHF	TGTGCCAGCAGCCAAGGCCAGGGGCCACCCCAGCCCCAGCATTTT
TRBJ1-6	TRBV6-4	-	many	CASRDVDTNSPLHF	TGTGCCAGCAGGGACGTTGATACGAATTCACCCCTCCACTTT
TRBJ1-3	TRBV10-3	-	few	CAISSRGSGNTIYF	TGTGCCATCAGTTCTCGGGGATCTGGAAACACCATATATTTT
TRBJ1-5	TRBV7-9	-	once	CASSLGGQSRPQHF	TGTGCCAGCAGCTTGGGGGGGCAGAGTCGGCCCCAGCACTTT
TRBJ1-5	TRBV20-1	-	many	CSAKQTAGKPQHF	TGCAGTGCTAAACAGACAGCGGGGAAGCCCCAGCATTTT
TRBJ1-5	TRBV7-3	-	-	CASSFGTDQPQHF	TGTGCCAGCAGCTTTGGGACGGATCAGCCCCAGCATTTT
TRBJ2-7	TRBV5-1	TRBD1	many	CASSSRTGQGINEQYF	TGCGCCAGCAGCTCGCGGACTGGACAGGGGATCAACGAGCAGTACTTC
TRBJ2-2	TRBV7-9	-	-	CAGSSRNTGELFF	TGTGCCGGCAGCTCTCGGAACACCGGGGAGCTGTTTTTT
TRBJ2-7	TRBV15	-	-	CATSRAYYEQYF	TGTGCCACCAGCAGAGCGTACTACGAGCAGTACTTC
TRBJ1-2	TRBV7-9	-	many	CASSQGLRAYGYTF	TGTGCCTCCTCCCAGGGCTTGAGAGCCTATGGCTACACCTTC
TRBJ1-6	TRBV20-1	-	-	CSAATAGSYNSPLHF	TGCAGTGCTGCCACAGCCGGCTCCTATAATTCACCCCTCCACTTT
TRBJ1-1	TRBV7-3	-	many	CASSLLPGNTEAFF	TGTGCCAGCAGCTTACTCCCGGGCAACACTGAAGCTTTCTTT